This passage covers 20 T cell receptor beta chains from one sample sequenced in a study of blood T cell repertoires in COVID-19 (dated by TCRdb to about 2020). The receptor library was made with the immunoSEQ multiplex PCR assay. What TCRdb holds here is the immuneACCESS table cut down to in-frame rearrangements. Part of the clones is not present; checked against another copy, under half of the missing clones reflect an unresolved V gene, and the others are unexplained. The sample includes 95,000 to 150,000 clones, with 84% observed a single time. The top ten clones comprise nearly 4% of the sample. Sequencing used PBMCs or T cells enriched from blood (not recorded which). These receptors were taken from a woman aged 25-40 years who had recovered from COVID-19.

The CDR3 DNA sequence: TGTGCCAGCAGCTTCCGGGAGGCAGGGGGCTACACCTTC. Translating gives CASSFREAGGYTF. The V and J genes are TRBV13 and TRBJ1-2, with D maybe TRBD1 (5 bases). V dropped 3 bases and J dropped 8 bases, with 13 bases sitting between them. This CDR3 comprises 13 residues. CDR1 is PRHDT and CDR2 is FYEKMQ in the germline V gene (reference sequence).

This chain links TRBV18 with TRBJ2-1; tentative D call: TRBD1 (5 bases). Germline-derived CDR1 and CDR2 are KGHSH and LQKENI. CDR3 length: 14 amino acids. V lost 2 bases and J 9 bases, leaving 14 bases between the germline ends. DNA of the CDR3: TGTGCCAGCTCACCAGGGGCCCGGTGGGTTGAGCAGTTCTTC. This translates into CASSPGARWVEQFF.

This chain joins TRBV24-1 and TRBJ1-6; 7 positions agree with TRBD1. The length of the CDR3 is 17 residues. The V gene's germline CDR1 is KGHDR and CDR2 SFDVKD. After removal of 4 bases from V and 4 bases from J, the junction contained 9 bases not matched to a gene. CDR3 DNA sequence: TGTGCCACCAGTGACCTCCACAGGGGTGAATATAATTCACCCCTCCACTTT. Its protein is CATSDLHRGEYNSPLHF.

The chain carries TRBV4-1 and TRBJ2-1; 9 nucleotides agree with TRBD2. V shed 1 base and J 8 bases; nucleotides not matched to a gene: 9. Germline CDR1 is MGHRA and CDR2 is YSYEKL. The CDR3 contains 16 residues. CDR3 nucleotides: TGCGCCAGCAGCCAAGCCGGGATAGCGGGAGTGGATGAGCAGTTCTTC. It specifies CASSQAGIAGVDEQFF.

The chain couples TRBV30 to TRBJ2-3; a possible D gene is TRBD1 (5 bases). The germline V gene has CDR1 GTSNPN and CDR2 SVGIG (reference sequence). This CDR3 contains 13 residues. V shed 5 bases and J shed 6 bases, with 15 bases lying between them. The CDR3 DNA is TGTGCCTGGGAAAGGGGCTACTACGATACGCAGTATTTT. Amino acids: CAWERGYYDTQYF.

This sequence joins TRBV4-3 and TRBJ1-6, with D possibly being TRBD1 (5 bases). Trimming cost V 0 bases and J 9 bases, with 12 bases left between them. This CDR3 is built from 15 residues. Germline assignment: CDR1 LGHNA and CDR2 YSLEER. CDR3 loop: CASSQDSGKGSPLHF. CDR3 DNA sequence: TGCGCCAGCAGCCAAGATTCAGGGAAGGGTTCACCCCTCCACTTT.

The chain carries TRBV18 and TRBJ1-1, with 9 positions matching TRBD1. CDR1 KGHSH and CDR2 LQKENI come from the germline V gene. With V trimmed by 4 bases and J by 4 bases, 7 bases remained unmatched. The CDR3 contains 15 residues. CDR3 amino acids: CASSRLGQGGTEAFF. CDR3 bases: TGTGCCAGCTCACGGCTGGGACAGGGCGGCACTGAAGCTTTCTTT. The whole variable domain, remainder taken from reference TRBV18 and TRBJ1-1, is NAGVMQNPRHLVRRRGQEARLRCSPMKGHSHVYWYRQLPEEGLKFMVYLQKENIIDESGMPKERFSAEFPKEGPSILRIQQVVRGDSAAYFCASSRLGQGGTEAFFGQGTRLTVV.

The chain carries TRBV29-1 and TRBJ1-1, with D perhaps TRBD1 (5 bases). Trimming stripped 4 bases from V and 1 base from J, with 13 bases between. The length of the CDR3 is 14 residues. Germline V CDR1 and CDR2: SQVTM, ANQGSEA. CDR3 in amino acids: CSVVLGPKNTEAFF. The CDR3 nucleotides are TGCAGCGTTGTATTGGGGCCCAAGAACACTGAAGCTTTCTTT. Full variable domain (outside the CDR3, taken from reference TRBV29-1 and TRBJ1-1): SAVISQKPSRDICQRGTSLTIQCQVDSQVTMMFWYRQQPGQSLTLIATANQGSEATYESGFVIDKFPISRPNLTFSTLTVSNMSPEDSSIYLCSVVLGPKNTEAFFGQGTRLTVV.

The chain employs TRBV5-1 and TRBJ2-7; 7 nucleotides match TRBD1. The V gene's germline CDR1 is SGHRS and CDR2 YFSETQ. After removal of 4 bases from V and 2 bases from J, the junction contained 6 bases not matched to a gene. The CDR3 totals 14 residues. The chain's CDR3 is CASSAGTVAYEQYF. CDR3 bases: TGCGCCAGCAGCGCCGGGACAGTAGCCTACGAGCAGTACTTC.

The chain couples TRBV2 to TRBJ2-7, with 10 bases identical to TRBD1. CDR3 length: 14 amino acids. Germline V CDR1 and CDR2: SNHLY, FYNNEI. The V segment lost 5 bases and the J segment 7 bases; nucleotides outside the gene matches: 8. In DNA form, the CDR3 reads TGTGCCAGCAGTCTCGGGACAGGGGATGGGGAGCAGTACTTC. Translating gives CASSLGTGDGEQYF.

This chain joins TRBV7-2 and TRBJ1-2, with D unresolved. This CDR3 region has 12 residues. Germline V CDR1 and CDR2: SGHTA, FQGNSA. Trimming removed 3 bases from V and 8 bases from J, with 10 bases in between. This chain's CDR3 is CASSFKEAGYTF. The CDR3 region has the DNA TGTGCCAGCAGCTTCAAAGAGGCGGGCTACACCTTC.

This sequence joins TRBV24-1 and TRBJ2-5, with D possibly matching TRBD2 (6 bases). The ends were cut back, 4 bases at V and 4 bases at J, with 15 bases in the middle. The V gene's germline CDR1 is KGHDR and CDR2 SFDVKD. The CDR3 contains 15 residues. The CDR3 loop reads CATSERGNGGETQYF. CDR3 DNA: TGTGCCACCAGTGAACGGGGGAATGGAGGAGAGACCCAGTACTTC.

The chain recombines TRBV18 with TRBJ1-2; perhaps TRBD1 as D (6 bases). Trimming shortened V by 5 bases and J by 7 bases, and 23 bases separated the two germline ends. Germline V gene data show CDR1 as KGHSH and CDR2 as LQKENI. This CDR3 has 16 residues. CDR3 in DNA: TGTGCCAGCTCAGCGGCTTTTGGCAGGGGTTCGTCTGGCTACACCTTC. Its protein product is CASSAAFGRGSSGYTF.

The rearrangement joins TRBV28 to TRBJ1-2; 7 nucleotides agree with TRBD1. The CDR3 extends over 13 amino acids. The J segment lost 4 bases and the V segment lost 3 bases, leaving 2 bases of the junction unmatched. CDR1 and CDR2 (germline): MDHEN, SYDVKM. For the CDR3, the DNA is TGTGCCAGCAGTTTTGACAGGGTCTATGGCTACACCTTC. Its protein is CASSFDRVYGYTF.

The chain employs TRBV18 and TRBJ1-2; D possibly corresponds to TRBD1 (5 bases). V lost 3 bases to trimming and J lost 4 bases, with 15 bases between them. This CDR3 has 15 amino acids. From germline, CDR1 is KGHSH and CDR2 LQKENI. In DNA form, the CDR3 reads TGTGCCAGCTCACCTACAGGTTCGGACCTCTATGGCTACACCTTC. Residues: CASSPTGSDLYGYTF.

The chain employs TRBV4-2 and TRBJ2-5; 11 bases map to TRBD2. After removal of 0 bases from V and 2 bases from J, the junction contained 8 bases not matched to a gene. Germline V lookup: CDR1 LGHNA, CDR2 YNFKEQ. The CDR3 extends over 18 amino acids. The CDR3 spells CASSQELAGVGGQETQYF. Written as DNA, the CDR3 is TGTGCCAGCAGCCAAGAACTAGCGGGAGTAGGAGGGCAAGAGACCCAGTACTTC.

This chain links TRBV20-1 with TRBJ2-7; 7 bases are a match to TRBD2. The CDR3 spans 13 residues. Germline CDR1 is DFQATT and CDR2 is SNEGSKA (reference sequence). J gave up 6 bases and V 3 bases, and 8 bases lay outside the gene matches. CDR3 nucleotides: TGCAGTGCTAGTAACCTAGCGGCCACCGAGCAGTACTTC. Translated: CSASNLAATEQYF.

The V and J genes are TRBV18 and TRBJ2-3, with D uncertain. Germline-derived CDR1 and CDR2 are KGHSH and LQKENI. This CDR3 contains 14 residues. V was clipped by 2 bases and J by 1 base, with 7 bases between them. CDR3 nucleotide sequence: TGTGCCAGCTCACCAGAGGCTCGCACAGATACGCAGTATTTT. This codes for CASSPEARTDTQYF.

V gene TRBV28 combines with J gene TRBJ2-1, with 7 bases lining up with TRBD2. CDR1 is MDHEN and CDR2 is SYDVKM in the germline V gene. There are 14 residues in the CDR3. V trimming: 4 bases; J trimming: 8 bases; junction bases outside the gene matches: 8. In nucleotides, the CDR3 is TGTGCCAGCAGTTCTGACCTGGGGGGGGATGAGCAGTTCTTC. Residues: CASSSDLGGDEQFF.

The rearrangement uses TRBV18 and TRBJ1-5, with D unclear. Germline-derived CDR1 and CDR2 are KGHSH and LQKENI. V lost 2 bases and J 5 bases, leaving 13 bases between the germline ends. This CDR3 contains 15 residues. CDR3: CASSPISGSDQPQHF. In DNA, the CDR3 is TGTGCCAGCTCACCAATATCAGGATCCGATCAGCCCCAGCATTTT. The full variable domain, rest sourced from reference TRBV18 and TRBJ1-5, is NAGVMQNPRHLVRRRGQEARLRCSPMKGHSHVYWYRQLPEEGLKFMVYLQKENIIDESGMPKERFSAEFPKEGPSILRIQQVVRGDSAAYFCASSPISGSDQPQHFGDGTRLSIL.